These 9 T cell receptor beta chains were all obtained from the same sample, sequenced in a study of T cells after yellow fever vaccination. TCRdb reanalysed the 5' RACE reads using MiXCR and keeps one entry per CDR3 protein. This repertoire shows some 68,000 distinct CDR3 sequences, 5% to 8% found once; its top ten account for approximately 35%. This sample comprised CD8+ T cells sorted from PBMCs, obtained roughly seven weeks after the first yellow fever vaccination. These TCRs come from a man between 18 and 35 years old who received the YFV17D yellow fever vaccine.

Ten or more counts support this clonotype. The chain has TRBV20-1 and TRBJ1-1; D is uncertain. This CDR3 is 11 amino acids long. Between the trimmed V and J ends, which lost 2 bases and 6 bases, there was a span of 7 bases. In germline, CDR1 is DFQATT, CDR2 SNEGSKA (reference sequence). In DNA form, the CDR3 reads TGCAGTGCTAGAATCGGAGCTGAAGCTTTCTTT. Amino acid sequence: CSARIGAEAFF.

This clonotype was counted a few times. The chain carries TRBV12-3 or TRBV12-4 and TRBJ1-2; D is unresolved. Trimming left V 3 bases short and J 5 bases short, with 7 bases between. This CDR3 spans 12 amino acids. The CDR3 spells CASSLAIYGYTF. CDR3 nucleotides: TGTGCCAGCAGTTTGGCAATTTATGGCTACACCTTC.

This clonotype appeared many times. The chain carries TRBV27 and TRBJ2-5; D ambiguous. There are 14 residues in the CDR3. CDR1 MNHEY and CDR2 SMNVEV come from the germline V gene (reference sequence). Trimming left V 2 bases short and J 1 base short, with 8 bases between. The CDR3 here is CASSLVGIQETQYF. CDR3 nucleotides: TGTGCCAGCAGTTTAGTAGGGATCCAAGAGACCCAGTACTTC.

This clonotype came up many times. V and J are TRBV2 and TRBJ2-2; TRBD1 aligns across 12 bases. The trim removed 4 bases at V and 3 bases at J, leaving 6 bases unmatched. The germline gives CDR1 SNHLY, CDR2 FYNNEI. The CDR3 runs to 17 residues. CDR3 loop: CASSGDRGRRDTGELFF. CDR3 nucleotides: TGTGCCAGCAGTGGGGACAGGGGGCGCCGGGACACCGGGGAGCTGTTTTTT.

This sequence joins TRBV12-3 or TRBV12-4 and TRBJ2-5, with 7 nucleotides matching TRBD1. The CDR3 runs to 13 residues. J was trimmed by 5 bases and V by 5 bases; bases with no gene match: 5. CDR3 DNA: TGTGCCAGCAGTAGCGACAGGGCGGAGACCCAGTACTTC. Amino acids: CASSSDRAETQYF.

This clonotype has at least ten counts. V is TRBV20-1 and J is TRBJ2-1, with 12 bases identical to TRBD2. V lost 6 bases and J lost 7; bases outside the gene matches: 4. This CDR3 region has 13 residues. CDR1 is DFQATT, CDR2 SNEGSKA, per germline (reference sequence). For the CDR3, the DNA is TGCAGTGCCCGACTAGCGGGGGAAAATGAGCAGTTCTTC. Protein: CSARLAGENEQFF.

Concerning this clonotype itself: This clone may be a read error of a much larger clone one base away. This chain joins TRBV6-6 and TRBJ1-1; D may be TRBD1 (5 bases). V lost 4 bases, J lost 3 bases, and 9 bases lay in between. In germline, CDR1 is MNHNY, CDR2 SVGAGI (reference sequence). CDR3 length: 13 amino acids. The CDR3 reads CASSSRADTEAFF. The CDR3 nucleotides read TGTGCCAGCAGTTCCAGGGCGGACACTGAAGCTTTCTTT.

The table lists this clonotype with many counts. The V and J genes are TRBV27 and TRBJ2-3; D not resolved. With 0 bases removed from V and 10 bases from J, the gap between germline ends came to 8 bases. Germline V gene sequence: CDR1 MNHEY, CDR2 SMNVEV (reference sequence). The CDR3 sequence is 12 residues long. This CDR3 reads CASSLSGGAQYF. In nucleotides, the CDR3 is TGTGCCAGCAGTTTATCAGGCGGCGCGCAGTATTTT.

V gene TRBV9 combines with J gene TRBJ2-1; no clear D. Germline V gives CDR1 SGDLS, CDR2 YYNGEE. Trimming shortened V by 1 base and J by 7 bases, and 9 bases separated the two germline ends. The CDR3 runs to 13 residues. CDR3 loop: CASSVWDGNEQFF. DNA of the CDR3: TGTGCCAGCAGCGTATGGGATGGGAATGAGCAGTTCTTC. The full variable domain, rest sourced from reference TRBV9 and TRBJ2-1, is DSGVTQTPKHLITATGQRVTLRCSPRSGDLSVYWYQQSLDQGLQFLIQYYNGEERAKGNILERFSAQQFPDLHSELNLSSLELGDSALYFCASSVWDGNEQFFGPGTRLTVL.